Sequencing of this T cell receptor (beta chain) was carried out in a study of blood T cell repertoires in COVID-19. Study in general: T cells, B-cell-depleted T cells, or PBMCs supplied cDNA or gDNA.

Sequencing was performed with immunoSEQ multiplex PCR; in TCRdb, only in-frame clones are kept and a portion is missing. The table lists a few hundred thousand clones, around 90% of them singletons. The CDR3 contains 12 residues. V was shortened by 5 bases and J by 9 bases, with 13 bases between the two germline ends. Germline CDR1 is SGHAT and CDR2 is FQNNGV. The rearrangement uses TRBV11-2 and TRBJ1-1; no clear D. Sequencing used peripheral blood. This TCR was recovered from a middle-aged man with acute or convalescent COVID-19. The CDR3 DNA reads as TGTGCCAGCAGCCATGAGCCGTTTCAAGCTTTCTTT. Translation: CASSHEPFQAFF.